These 26 T cell receptor beta chains were sequenced from one sample in a study of lymphopenia after photon versus proton radiotherapy. Only in-frame clones appear in the TCRdb table, and some are missing; sequencing was by immunoSEQ multiplex PCR. This table has 150,000 to 200,000 clones, about 88% appearing once. The sample in question was peripheral blood, obtained from a patient treated with photon-based radiotherapy. These TCRs come from a man aged 45 to 65 with gastric cancer.

The V and J genes are TRBV10-3 and TRBJ2-7; maybe TRBD1 (5 bases). The CDR3 spans 14 residues. V gave up 7 bases and J gave up 0 bases, with 13 bases separating them. Germline V lookup: CDR1 ENHRY, CDR2 SYGVKD. CDR3: CAINQGYNSYEQYF. CDR3 DNA: TGTGCCATCAACCAGGGTTACAACTCCTACGAGCAGTACTTC.

This clone has more than one count but fewer than ten. The chain recombines TRBV4-3 with TRBJ2-3, with TRBD2 identical over 11 bases. CDR3 length equals 16 residues. The V gene end was trimmed by 4 bases and the J gene end by 7 bases; junction bases not matched to a gene: 10. CDR1 and CDR2 (germline): LGHNA, YSLEER. The CDR3 sequence: CASSRDTSGSGNTQYF. The DNA for the CDR3 is TGCGCCAGCAGCCGAGATACTAGCGGGAGTGGAAATACGCAGTATTTT.

The rearrangement links TRBV2 to TRBJ2-7, with 7 bases fitting TRBD1. The CDR3 is made up of 13 amino acids. Trimming took 8 bases from V and 1 from J; bases not matched to a gene: 5. Germline V lookup: CDR1 SNHLY, CDR2 FYNNEI. CDR3 protein: CASSRDRSYEQYF. The CDR3 coding sequence is TGTGCCAGCTCGAGGGACAGATCCTACGAGCAGTACTTC.

V gene TRBV6-6 combines with J gene TRBJ2-1; tentatively, D is TRBD2 (5 bases). There are 14 residues in the CDR3. Germline CDR1 MNHNY, CDR2 SVGAGI (reference sequence). V was cut by 7 bases and J by 3 bases, with 13 bases left in between. CDR3 loop: CASTQREVYNEQFF. DNA for the CDR3: TGTGCCAGCACCCAGAGGGAAGTCTACAATGAGCAGTTCTTC.

This clone has only one observation. The J gene is TRBJ2-2, the V gene TRBV5-4; 10 bases are shared with TRBD1. V dropped 5 bases and J dropped 3; count of bases not matched to a gene: 7. This CDR3 comprises 16 residues. The germline CDR1 and CDR2 sequences are SGHNT and YYREEE (reference sequence). The CDR3 region is CASRKYGTGDTGELFF. CDR3 bases: TGTGCCAGCAGAAAGTATGGGACAGGGGACACCGGGGAGCTGTTTTTT. Together with reference TRBV5-4 and TRBJ2-2, the CDR3 gives the full variable domain: ETGVTQSPTHLIKTRGQQVTLRCSSQSGHNTVSWYQQALGQGPQFIFQYYREEENGRGNFPPRFSGLQFPNYSSELNVNALELDDSALYLCASRKYGTGDTGELFFGEGSRLTVL.

The table lists this clone with a few counts. J is TRBJ2-1 and V is TRBV25-1, with TRBD2 identical over 7 bases. Germline V lookup: CDR1 MGHDK, CDR2 SYGVNS. V lost 1 base and J lost 9; bases outside the gene matches: 9. This CDR3 spans 15 amino acids. CDR3 protein: CASSESLGLVGEQFF. In DNA form, the CDR3 reads TGTGCCAGCAGTGAATCTCTAGGACTAGTGGGTGAGCAGTTCTTC.

The chain uses TRBV21-1 and TRBJ2-3; the table's D call, TRBD2, has no DNA check behind it. TRBV21-1 is recorded as a pseudogene. This CDR3 is 15 amino acids long. The CDR3 nucleotides are TGTGCCAGTTTAGGGGACTTGTCTAGCACAGATACGCAGTATTTT. This sequence encodes CASLGDLSSTDTQYF.

The chain links TRBV5-4 to TRBJ1-4; D gene ambiguous. Germline V gene data show CDR1 as SGHNT and CDR2 as YYREEE (reference sequence). Trimming removed 0 bases at V and 6 bases at J, with 6 bases between. CDR3 length: 13 residues. CDR3 amino acids: CASSLDSYEKLFF. In DNA form, the CDR3 reads TGTGCCAGCAGCTTGGACAGTTATGAAAAACTGTTTTTT.

The genes are TRBV7-3 and TRBJ2-1; no reliable D call. The V gene's germline CDR1 is SGHTA and CDR2 FQGTGA. The CDR3 has 13 amino acids. Trimming left V 2 bases short and J 7 bases short, with 9 bases between. The DNA for the CDR3 is TGTGCCAGCAGCTTAGGGGTCGGGAATGAGCAGTTCTTC. Protein product: CASSLGVGNEQFF.

The chain employs TRBV27 and TRBJ1-5; maybe TRBD1 (5 bases). In germline, CDR1 is MNHEY, CDR2 SMNVEV (reference sequence). Trimming took off 3 bases at V and 2 bases at J, with 11 bases between the two ends. The CDR3 consists of 15 residues. The CDR3, as DNA: TGTGCCAGCAGTTTCGGGGGTAGGGGCAATCAGCCCCAGCATTTT. Translation: CASSFGGRGNQPQHF.

The V and J genes are TRBV5-1 and TRBJ2-7; D is perhaps TRBD1 or TRBD2 (6 bases each). Germline V gives CDR1 SGHRS, CDR2 YFSETQ. V was clipped by 5 bases and J by 0 bases, with 15 bases between them. This CDR3 comprises 15 residues. CDR3: CASRLGGMSSYEQYF. CDR3 coding DNA: TGCGCCAGCAGATTAGGGGGGATGAGCTCCTACGAGCAGTACTTC.

The chain has TRBV11-1 and TRBJ2-5; 10 bases align to TRBD2. The ends lost 3 bases at V and 5 bases at J; junction bases unmatched: 6. CDR1 is SGHAT and CDR2 is FQDESV in the germline V gene (reference sequence). The CDR3 has 15 residues. CDR3 region: CASSFASGRGETQYF. Written as DNA, the CDR3 is TGTGCCAGCAGCTTCGCCAGCGGGAGGGGTGAGACCCAGTACTTC.

V usage is TRBV14 and J usage is TRBJ2-4; D not resolved. The V gene's germline CDR1 is SGHDN and CDR2 FVKESK. The CDR3 has 16 amino acids. Between the trimmed V and J ends, which lost 0 bases and 0 bases, there was a span of 9 bases. The chain's CDR3 is CASSQDTLLAKNIQYF. CDR3 DNA sequence: TGTGCCAGCAGCCAAGATACTTTGCTAGCCAAAAACATTCAGTACTTC.

This clone was seen a few times. V usage is TRBV5-1 and J usage is TRBJ1-2, with D possibly TRBD1 on 5 matching bases. This CDR3 has 13 residues. Germline V lookup: CDR1 SGHRS, CDR2 YFSETQ. V was trimmed by 0 bases and J by 6 bases, leaving 9 bases between them. The CDR3 spells CASSLVTENGYTF. The CDR3 DNA reads TGCGCCAGCAGCTTGGTGACAGAGAATGGCTACACCTTC. The full variable domain, in which reference TRBV5-1 and TRBJ1-2 provide the parts outside the CDR3, is KAGVTQTPRYLIKTRGQQVTLSCSPISGHRSVSWYQQTPGQGLQFLFEYFSETQRNKGNFPGRFSGRQFSNSRSEMNVSTLELGDSALYLCASSLVTENGYTFGSGTRLTVV.

This sequence joins TRBV7-3 and TRBJ2-3; D gene uncertain. V lost 3 bases, J lost 5 bases, and 6 bases lay in between. The CDR3 loop spans 12 amino acids. Germline V lookup: CDR1 SGHTA, CDR2 FQGTGA. CDR3 sequence reads: CASSFARDTQYF. Here the CDR3 DNA reads TGTGCCAGCAGCTTTGCACGAGATACGCAGTATTTT.

CDR3 loop: CASSLDRSQPQHF. The DNA for the CDR3 is TGTGCCAGCAGCCTGGACAGGAGTCAGCCCCAGCATTTT. The rearrangement joins TRBV7-8 to TRBJ1-5; TRBD1 aligns across 7 bases. J lost 6 bases, V lost 5 bases, and 4 bases had no gene match. Germline-derived CDR1 and CDR2 are SGHVS and FQNEAQ. The CDR3 is made up of 13 amino acids.

The chain couples TRBV5-1 to TRBJ1-3; D unresolved. The length of the CDR3 is 15 residues. The germline gives CDR1 SGHRS, CDR2 YFSETQ. V was pared by 4 bases and J by 0 bases, with 11 bases between. CDR3 in DNA: TGCGCCAGCAGCCAAACCTACTCCTCTGGAAACACCATATATTTT. Protein sequence: CASSQTYSSGNTIYF.

V usage is TRBV28 and J usage is TRBJ2-7, with 11 bases aligning to TRBD2. The CDR3 covers 16 residues. V dropped 5 bases and J dropped 0; count of bases not matched to a gene: 6. The germline V gene encodes CDR1 MDHEN and CDR2 SYDVKM. The CDR3 loop reads CASSPIAGGISYEQYF. DNA for the CDR3: TGTGCCAGCAGTCCTATAGCGGGAGGGATCTCCTACGAGCAGTACTTC.

The rearrangement joins TRBV4-2 to TRBJ2-3; D is undetermined. Germline CDR1 LGHNA, CDR2 YNFKEQ. Trimming cost V 0 bases and J 0 bases, with 7 bases left between them. This CDR3 has 15 amino acids. Written as DNA, the CDR3 is TGTGCCAGCAGCCAAGACGGTAGTAGCACAGATACGCAGTATTTT. Amino acid sequence: CASSQDGSSTDTQYF.

This clone was seen only once. The V and J genes are TRBV6-6 and TRBJ2-7; D could derive from TRBD1 or TRBD2 (6 bases each). Germline CDR1 MNHNY, CDR2 SVGAGI (reference sequence). Trimming cost V 5 bases and J 4 bases, with 15 bases left between them. The CDR3 consists of 14 residues. CDR3 DNA: TGTGCCAGCAGTAAAGGGGGGATCGAGTACGAGCAGTACTTC. This sequence encodes CASSKGGIEYEQYF.

This chain links TRBV4-1 with TRBJ1-5; D ambiguous. Trimming stripped 4 bases from V and 0 bases from J, with 22 bases between. The CDR3 is 19 amino acids. Germline V gene lookup returns CDR1 MGHRA and CDR2 YSYEKL. This chain's CDR3 is CASSPQTRKASHSNQPQHF. CDR3 coding DNA: TGCGCCAGCAGCCCTCAGACACGGAAGGCGTCTCATAGCAATCAGCCCCAGCATTTT.

The chain carries TRBV7-9 and TRBJ2-7; D is ambiguous. The CDR3 totals 11 residues. Germline CDR1 is SEHNR and CDR2 is FQNEAQ (reference sequence). V gave up 5 bases and J gave up 7 bases, with 9 bases separating them. The CDR3 nucleotides are TGTGCCAGCAGCCGAACGTTAGAGCAGTACTTC. Translated: CASSRTLEQYF.

This clone was recorded once. The sample has other DNA sequences that encode this CDR3 too. This rearrangement joins TRBV18 to TRBJ1-5; TRBD1 agrees at 7 bases. Germline V gene lookup returns CDR1 KGHSH and CDR2 LQKENI. The CDR3 spans 15 residues. J lost 1 base, V lost 0 bases, and 0 bases had no gene match. CDR3 residues: CASSPPGQSNQPQHF. The CDR3 nucleotides read TGTGCCAGCTCACCACCGGGACAGAGCAATCAGCCCCAGCATTTT.

This chain connects TRBV28 to TRBJ1-5; D remains ambiguous. This CDR3 has 12 residues. V was pared by 8 bases and J by 0 bases, with 5 bases between. Per germline, CDR1 MDHEN and CDR2 SYDVKM. CDR3 bases: TGTGCCAGCTATTCTAGCAATCAGCCCCAGCATTTT. Its protein is CASYSSNQPQHF.

The J gene is TRBJ2-7, the V gene TRBV7-9; 7 bases are shared with TRBD2. There are 15 residues in the CDR3. Germline values: CDR1 SEHNR, CDR2 FQNEAQ (reference sequence). The V gene end was trimmed by 5 bases and the J gene end by 4 bases; junction bases not matched to a gene: 11. Here the CDR3 reads CASSGSGRELYEQYF. In nucleotides, the CDR3 is TGTGCCAGCAGCGGAAGTGGGCGGGAGTTATACGAGCAGTACTTC.

The V call is TRBV5-6, the J call TRBJ2-7; 9 bases are a match to TRBD1. This CDR3 has 14 residues. Germline CDR1 SGHDT, CDR2 YYEEEE. J gave up 2 bases and V 4 bases, and 4 bases lay outside the gene matches. The CDR3 region has the DNA TGTGCCAGCAGCCACCGGGACAGGGCCTACGAGCAGTACTTC. The encoded protein is CASSHRDRAYEQYF.